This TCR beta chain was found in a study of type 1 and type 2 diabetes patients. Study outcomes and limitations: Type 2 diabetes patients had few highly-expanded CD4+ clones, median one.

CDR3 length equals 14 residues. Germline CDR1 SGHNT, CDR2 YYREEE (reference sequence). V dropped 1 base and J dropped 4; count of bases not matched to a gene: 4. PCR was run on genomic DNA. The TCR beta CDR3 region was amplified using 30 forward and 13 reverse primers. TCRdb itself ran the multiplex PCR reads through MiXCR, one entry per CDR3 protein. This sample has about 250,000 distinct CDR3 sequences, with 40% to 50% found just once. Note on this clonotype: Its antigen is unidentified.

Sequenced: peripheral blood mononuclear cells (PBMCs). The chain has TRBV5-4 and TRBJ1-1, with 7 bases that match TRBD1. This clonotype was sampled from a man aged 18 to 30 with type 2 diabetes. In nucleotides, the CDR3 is TGTGCCAGCAGCTTGACAGGGGATCGCACTGAAGCTTTCTTT. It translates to CASSLTGDRTEAFF.